What follows are 10 T cell receptor beta chains derived from one specimen sequenced in a study of control samples from healthy donors and cancer patients. The repertoire was sequenced with immunoSEQ multiplex PCR; TCRdb's copy has only in-frame clones and lacks some. The sample yields 170,000 or so clones, approximately 96% seen once. Sequenced: blood. Source of these receptors: a middle-aged woman in good health.

The rearrangement uses TRBV6-2 or TRBV6-3 and TRBJ1-6; possible D gene TRBD1, 5 bases. V lost 7 bases and J lost 4, with 14 bases in between. CDR1 and CDR2 from the germline V gene are MNHEY and SVGEGT. The CDR3 is 15 residues long. The DNA for the CDR3 is TGTGCCAGCACCCCCCTGGGGGGATATAATTCACCCCTCCACTTT. Translation: CASTPLGGYNSPLHF.

The chain is built from TRBV27 and TRBJ1-3; TRBD1 matches 8 bases. With V trimmed by 2 bases and J by 2 bases, 17 bases remained unmatched. The germline V gene encodes CDR1 MNHEY and CDR2 SMNVEV (reference sequence). This CDR3 region has 20 residues. Written as DNA, the CDR3 is TGTGCCAGCAGTTTAAGCGGGACAGGACACTCTTTCCCACCTGGAAACACCATATATTTT. It yields the protein CASSLSGTGHSFPPGNTIYF.

The chain joins TRBV5-1 to TRBJ1-6; D is possibly TRBD1 (6 bases). Per the germline V gene, CDR1 is SGHRS and CDR2 is YFSETQ. Trimming shortened V by 0 bases and J by 10 bases, and 11 bases separated the two germline ends. The CDR3 has 14 amino acids. Here the CDR3 reads CASSLEGGHSPLHF. Written as DNA, the CDR3 is TGCGCCAGCAGCTTGGAAGGGGGGCACTCACCCCTCCACTTT.

The chain carries TRBV10-3 and TRBJ1-1; no clear D. The CDR3 runs 12 residues. Germline V gene lookup returns CDR1 ENHRY and CDR2 SYGVKD. Trimming removed 3 bases from V and 9 bases from J, with 11 bases in between. CDR3 protein: CAISDEAQKAFF. As DNA, the CDR3 is TGTGCCATCAGTGATGAGGCGCAGAAAGCTTTCTTT.

The chain uses TRBV5-1 and TRBJ2-3; the match to TRBD2 covers 13 bases. V was pared by 3 bases and J by 5 bases, with 9 bases of the junction left unmatched. This CDR3 has 17 residues. Germline CDR1 is SGHRS and CDR2 is YFSETQ. CDR3 amino acids: CASSSSGTSGVGDTQYF. The CDR3 DNA reads as TGCGCCAGCAGCTCGAGCGGGACTAGCGGGGTAGGAGATACGCAGTATTTT.

CDR3 DNA: TGTGCCAGTAGTATAACTCGAGGAGAGCAGTTCTTC. This gives the protein CASSITRGEQFF. This chain connects TRBV19 to TRBJ2-1, with D hard to call. V dropped 2 bases and J dropped 10 bases, with 9 bases sitting between them. Looked up from germline, CDR1 is LNHDA and CDR2 is SQIVND (reference sequence). This CDR3 is 12 amino acids long.

The genes are TRBV9 and TRBJ2-7, with D tentatively TRBD2 (6 bases). V lost 3 bases and J lost 6, with 16 bases in between. Germline loops: CDR1 SGDLS, CDR2 YYNGEE. The CDR3 has 14 residues. This chain's CDR3 is CASSASREYGEQYF. The CDR3 DNA is TGTGCCAGCAGCGCGTCTCGGGAGTACGGCGAGCAGTACTTC.

As concerns this clone: An end of the junction differs from the germline gene, which may be a read error. The chain is built from TRBV7-2 and TRBJ1-2, with 10 bases that match TRBD1. Per germline, CDR1 SGHTA and CDR2 FQGNSA. The CDR3 extends over 13 amino acids. Here the CDR3 reads CASSFRQGAFSHF. DNA of the CDR3: TGTGCCAGCAGCTTCCGACAGGGGGCATTCTCCCACTTC.

Comments on this clone: Different DNA sequences within this sample yield the same CDR3. V and J are TRBV19 and TRBJ2-2; 8 bases fit TRBD2. This CDR3 spans 14 amino acids. CDR1 is LNHDA and CDR2 is SQIVND in the germline V gene (reference sequence). The V and J ends lost 9 bases and 4 bases, in that order; junction bases with no gene match: 7. CDR3 in amino acids: CASSLAGGTGELFF. In DNA form, the CDR3 reads TGTGCCAGCTCCCTGGCGGGGGGCACCGGGGAGCTGTTTTTT.

The V and J genes are TRBV7-9 and TRBJ1-1; 8 bases align to TRBD1. The germline gives CDR1 SEHNR, CDR2 FQNEAQ (reference sequence). The V and J ends lost 3 bases and 4 bases, in that order; junction bases with no gene match: 7. This CDR3 region has 15 residues. The CDR3 sequence: CASSFHGQGSTEAFF. The DNA for the CDR3 is TGTGCCAGCAGCTTCCATGGACAGGGTTCCACTGAAGCTTTCTTT.